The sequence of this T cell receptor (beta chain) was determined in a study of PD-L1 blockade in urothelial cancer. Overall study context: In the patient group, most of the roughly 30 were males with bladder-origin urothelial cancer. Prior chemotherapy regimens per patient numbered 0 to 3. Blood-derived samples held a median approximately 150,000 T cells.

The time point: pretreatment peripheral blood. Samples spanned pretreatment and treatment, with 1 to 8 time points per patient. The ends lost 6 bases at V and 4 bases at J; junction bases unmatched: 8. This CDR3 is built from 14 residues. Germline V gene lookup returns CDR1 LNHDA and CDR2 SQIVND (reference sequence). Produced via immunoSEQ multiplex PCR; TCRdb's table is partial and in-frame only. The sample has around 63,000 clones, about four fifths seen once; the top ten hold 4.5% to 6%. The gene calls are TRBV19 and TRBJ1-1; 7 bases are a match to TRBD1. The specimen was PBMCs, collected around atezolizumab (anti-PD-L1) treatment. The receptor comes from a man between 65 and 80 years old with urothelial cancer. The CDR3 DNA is TGTGCCAGTAGGGACGACAGGGTTTCCACTGAAGCTTTCTTT. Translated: CASRDDRVSTEAFF.